The 27 T cell receptor beta chains in this list originate from one sample, sequenced in a study of T cell repertoires in cytomegalovirus infection. The antigens for these receptors are not known. TCRdb independently ran MiXCR on the reads; one entry per CDR3 protein. Here the sample spans about 900,000 distinct CDR3 sequences, approximately 31% being singletons. The specimen comprised cultured CD8+ T cells from PBMCs, sampled from culture after CMV antigen stimulation. These receptors were taken from a human donor in good health (CMV status not recorded). Some clones in this sample may be carry-over from other donors' samples.

This clonotype was counted ten times or more. The chain has TRBV27 and TRBJ2-2; no reliable D call. V was cut by 3 bases and J by 4 bases, with 6 bases left in between. Germline V gives CDR1 MNHEY, CDR2 SMNVEV (reference sequence). The CDR3 runs to 13 residues. The CDR3 coding sequence is TGTGCCAGCAGTTTCGTGGGCACCGGGGAGCTGTTTTTT. Protein: CASSFVGTGELFF.

The chain carries TRBV6-5 and TRBJ2-2, with D possibly being TRBD1 (5 bases). Deletions cut 2 bases from V and 6 bases from J, with 13 bases between. The germline V gene has CDR1 MNHEY and CDR2 SVGAGI. The CDR3 sequence is 15 residues long. This chain's CDR3 is CASSYRQGSAGELFF. CDR3 coding DNA: TGTGCCAGCAGTTACAGGCAGGGATCCGCCGGGGAGCTGTTTTTT.

The gene calls are TRBV5-6 and TRBJ1-1; perhaps TRBD1 as D (6 bases). This CDR3 is 12 amino acids long. The ends were cut back, 5 bases at V and 6 bases at J, with 11 bases in the middle. Looked up from germline, CDR1 is SGHDT and CDR2 is YYEEEE. CDR3: CASSLRGSEAFF. In DNA, the CDR3 is TGTGCCAGCAGTTTGAGGGGGTCTGAAGCTTTCTTT.

In this sample, this clonotype turned up once. The rearrangement links TRBV7-4 to TRBJ1-4, with D tentatively TRBD1 (5 bases). The ends were cut back, 7 bases at V and 8 bases at J, with 20 bases in the middle. This CDR3 spans 15 amino acids. The germline V gene encodes CDR1 SGHVT and CDR2 SQSDAQ. Written as DNA, the CDR3 is TGTGCCAGCACCATAGAACAGGCCCTTGAAGAAAAACTGTTTTTT. Translating it yields CASTIEQALEEKLFF.

The chain employs TRBV7-9 and TRBJ2-1, with 10 positions matching TRBD1. CDR1 is SEHNR and CDR2 is FQNEAQ in the germline V gene (reference sequence). V lost 6 bases, J lost 6 bases, and 8 bases stayed unmatched. The CDR3 totals 15 residues. CDR3: CASSLPGQGFNEQFF. Written as DNA, the CDR3 is TGTGCCAGCAGTCTCCCGGGACAGGGGTTCAATGAGCAGTTCTTC.

The chain has TRBV28 and TRBJ2-3; maybe TRBD2 (6 bases). The CDR3 loop spans 16 amino acids. CDR1 MDHEN and CDR2 SYDVKM come from the germline V gene. The V and J ends lost 5 bases and 2 bases respectively, with 17 bases between them. CDR3 sequence reads: CASSPPPGAHTDTQYF. The CDR3 DNA reads TGTGCCAGCAGTCCCCCCCCGGGAGCCCACACAGATACGCAGTATTTT. Full variable domain (remainder filled in from reference TRBV28 and TRBJ2-3): DVKVTQSSRYLVKRTGEKVFLECVQDMDHENMFWYRQDPGLGLRLIYFSYDVKMKEKGDIPEGYSVSREKKERFSLILESASTNQTSMYLCASSPPPGAHTDTQYFGPGTRLTVL.

Turning to this clonotype: It may be a read error: a sequence one base away is much more abundant. The J gene is TRBJ2-3, the V gene TRBV7-6; 10 nucleotides match TRBD1. This CDR3 has 16 residues. Germline loops: CDR1 SGHVS, CDR2 FNYEAQ. Trimming cost V 3 bases and J 4 bases; bases outside gene matches: 7. Written as DNA, the CDR3 is TGTGCCAGCAGCTTGATGGGACAGGGGCTGGCAGATACGCAGTATTTT. This codes for CASSLMGQGLADTQYF.

J is TRBJ2-2 and V is TRBV28; 8 bases fit TRBD1. The CDR3 totals 16 residues. In germline, CDR1 is MDHEN, CDR2 SYDVKM. V was pared by 7 bases and J by 6 bases, with 13 bases of the junction left unmatched. Here the CDR3 reads CASNFEDRASAGELFF. CDR3 bases: TGTGCCAGCAACTTTGAGGACAGGGCGTCAGCCGGGGAGCTGTTTTTT.

The V call is TRBV20-1, the J call TRBJ2-3, with TRBD1 identical over 8 bases. The CDR3 contains 15 residues. In germline, CDR1 is DFQATT, CDR2 SNEGSKA (reference sequence). Germline trimming cut 6 bases from V and 1 base from J; bases unmatched to any gene: 9. The CDR3 protein is CSAPGWTGRTDTQYF. For the CDR3, the DNA is TGCAGTGCGCCGGGATGGACAGGGCGCACAGATACGCAGTATTTT.

V is TRBV7-9 and J is TRBJ2-1, with a possible D match to TRBD2 (5 bases). With 2 bases removed from V and 9 bases from J, the gap between germline ends came to 11 bases. CDR3 size: 13 residues. Germline V lookup: CDR1 SEHNR, CDR2 FQNEAQ (reference sequence). The CDR3 bases are TGTGCCAGCAGCTTAAATCTGGGGAGTGAGCAGTTCTTC. It yields the protein CASSLNLGSEQFF.

This clonotype was detected only a few times. The chain couples TRBV10-1 to TRBJ2-1, with TRBD2 identical over 7 bases. The CDR3 is 11 residues long. Germline V gene data show CDR1 as WNHNN and CDR2 as SYGVQD (reference sequence). Trimming removed 6 bases from V and 9 bases from J; junction bases left unmatched: 2. The CDR3 coding sequence is TGCGCCAGCAGCGGGGGGAGTGAGCAGTTCTTC. The encoded protein is CASSGGSEQFF.

The chain carries TRBV27 and TRBJ2-2, with no clear D. Germline V gene sequence: CDR1 MNHEY, CDR2 SMNVEV (reference sequence). Trimming left V 2 bases short and J 9 bases short, with 13 bases between. The CDR3 has 14 amino acids. CDR3 nucleotides: TGTGCCAGCAGTTTAGGCAGGCGGCATCGGGAGCTGTTTTTT. Its protein product is CASSLGRRHRELFF.

The table lists this clonotype with many counts. The chain has TRBV7-8 and TRBJ2-2, with 11 bases lining up with TRBD2. CDR1 SGHVS and CDR2 FQNEAQ come from the germline V gene. The trim removed 2 bases at V and 7 bases at J, leaving 6 bases unmatched. The CDR3 spans 16 residues. CDR3: CASSLTLAGGIGELFF. For the CDR3, the DNA is TGTGCCAGCAGCTTAACTCTAGCGGGGGGTATCGGGGAGCTGTTTTTT. The entire variable domain, with the rest obtained from reference TRBV7-8 and TRBJ2-2, is as follows: GAGVSQSPRYKVAKRGQDVALRCDPISGHVSLFWYQQALGQGPEFLTYFQNEAQLDKSGLPSDRFFAERPEGSVSTLKIQRTQQEDSAVYLCASSLTLAGGIGELFFGEGSRLTVL.

In its sample, this clonotype was seen a few times. CDR3 in amino acids: CASSSRPHTEAFF. CDR3 coding DNA: TGTGCCAGCAGTTCTAGGCCACACACTGAAGCTTTCTTT. The chain uses TRBV27 and TRBJ1-1; no definite D call. This CDR3 contains 13 residues. Germline CDR1 and CDR2: MNHEY and SMNVEV (reference sequence). Trimming cost V 4 bases and J 3 bases, with 9 bases left between them.

This chain links TRBV24-1 with TRBJ1-5, with D unclear. The CDR3 sequence is 16 residues long. V was trimmed by 2 bases and J by 3 bases, leaving 13 bases between them. The germline V gene has CDR1 KGHDR and CDR2 SFDVKD. The DNA of the CDR3 is TGTGCCACCAGTGATTCCCGGGCCAACCTCAATCAGCCCCAGCATTTT. Protein sequence: CATSDSRANLNQPQHF.

J is TRBJ2-1 and V is TRBV2; tentatively, D is TRBD2 (6 bases). The germline CDR1 and CDR2 sequences are SNHLY and FYNNEI. Trimming stripped 3 bases from V and 3 bases from J, with 12 bases between. The CDR3 runs to 15 residues. The CDR3 reads CASSDGDSIYNEQFF. The CDR3, as DNA: TGTGCCAGCAGTGATGGGGACTCCATCTACAATGAGCAGTTCTTC.

The rearrangement joins TRBV6-5 to TRBJ2-3; D is possibly TRBD2 (5 bases). The germline gives CDR1 MNHEY, CDR2 SVGAGI. The germline V and J ends were trimmed by 4 bases and 0 bases, with 11 bases remaining between them. The CDR3 sequence is 15 residues long. CDR3 coding DNA: TGTGCCAGCAGTTCTCCCGGACTCAGCACAGATACGCAGTATTTT. Protein product: CASSSPGLSTDTQYF.

The chain uses TRBV5-6 and TRBJ1-1; TRBD1 agrees at 7 bases. From germline, CDR1 is SGHDT and CDR2 YYEEEE. The V gene end was trimmed by 4 bases and the J gene end by 7 bases; junction bases not matched to a gene: 7. The CDR3 is 13 residues long. CDR3 residues: CASSQTGADEAFF. CDR3 DNA sequence: TGTGCCAGCAGCCAAACAGGGGCGGATGAAGCTTTCTTT.

V usage is TRBV5-6 and J usage is TRBJ2-7, with 9 bases that match TRBD1. CDR3 size: 14 residues. V was pared by 4 bases and J by 2 bases, with 4 bases of the junction left unmatched. Germline loops: CDR1 SGHDT, CDR2 YYEEEE. The CDR3 is CASSGGTGTYEQYF. The CDR3 bases are TGTGCCAGCAGCGGGGGGACAGGGACCTACGAGCAGTACTTC.

V is TRBV28 and J is TRBJ1-6; TRBD1 is a possible D gene (5 bases). The germline gives CDR1 MDHEN, CDR2 SYDVKM. Deletions cut 2 bases from V and 5 bases from J, with 10 bases between. The length of the CDR3 is 15 residues. The DNA for the CDR3 is TGTGCCAGCAGTTTACCCCAGGGTAATAATTCACCCCTCCACTTT. Its protein product is CASSLPQGNNSPLHF.

This clonotype was seen only a few times. CDR3 nucleotides: TGTGCCAGCAGCCCCACGGGACAGGGAAACGAGCAGTACTTC. It encodes CASSPTGQGNEQYF. The rearrangement uses TRBV3-1 and TRBJ2-7; TRBD1 aligns across 9 bases. The V gene's germline CDR1 is LGHDT and CDR2 YNNKEL (reference sequence). CDR3 length equals 14 residues. V dropped 4 bases and J dropped 5; count of bases not matched to a gene: 6.

V gene TRBV6-1 combines with J gene TRBJ2-7, with 8 bases aligning to TRBD1. Germline V gene lookup returns CDR1 MNHNS and CDR2 SASEGT. With 5 bases clipped from V and 1 base from J, the junction kept 13 bases outside the gene matches. This CDR3 spans 17 amino acids. CDR3 amino acids: CASSYPRPGQASYEQYF. CDR3 coding DNA: TGTGCCAGCAGTTACCCACGTCCGGGACAGGCGTCCTACGAGCAGTACTTC.

This clonotype has a count of ten or more. This chain connects TRBV7-2 to TRBJ2-5; tentatively, D is TRBD2 (5 bases). Germline CDR1 is SGHTA and CDR2 is FQGNSA. The germline V and J ends were trimmed by 3 bases and 1 base, with 9 bases remaining between them. CDR3 length equals 14 residues. CDR3 loop: CASSFSGIQETQYF. The DNA of the CDR3 is TGTGCCAGCAGCTTTTCGGGGATCCAAGAGACCCAGTACTTC.

A few counts support this clonotype. The chain uses TRBV20-1 and TRBJ1-1; 8 bases line up with TRBD1. Trimming removed 5 bases from V and 3 bases from J; junction bases left unmatched: 11. Germline CDR1 reads DFQATT; CDR2 reads SNEGSKA (reference sequence). CDR3 size: 15 residues. The chain's CDR3 is CSALPLQGDDTEAFF. The DNA for the CDR3 is TGCAGTGCTCTTCCCCTACAGGGGGACGACACTGAAGCTTTCTTT.

The chain carries TRBV6-5 and TRBJ1-1; TRBD1 might be the D (5 bases). The ends were cut back, 0 bases at V and 4 bases at J, with 15 bases in the middle. The CDR3 extends over 16 amino acids. Germline CDR1 MNHEY, CDR2 SVGAGI. The CDR3, as DNA: TGTGCCAGCAGTTACTCGATGTTGGGGGATAGCACTGAAGCTTTCTTT. The encoded protein is CASSYSMLGDSTEAFF.

The V call is TRBV5-6, the J call TRBJ1-1; perhaps TRBD1 as D (5 bases). Germline lookup yields CDR1 SGHDT and CDR2 YYEEEE. This CDR3 spans 14 amino acids. V lost 4 bases, J lost 10 bases, and 20 bases lay in between. In DNA, the CDR3 is TGTGCCAGCAGCCCCGACCAGAACGCCGGGGGAGCTTTCTTT. The encoded protein is CASSPDQNAGGAFF.

In its sample, this clonotype was seen many times. V gene TRBV27 combines with J gene TRBJ2-1; D may be TRBD2 (5 bases). Germline assignment: CDR1 MNHEY and CDR2 SMNVEV (reference sequence). The V and J ends lost 5 bases and 1 base respectively, with 9 bases between them. This CDR3 comprises 14 residues. This chain's CDR3 is CASSLSGSYNEQFF. The CDR3 DNA reads as TGTGCCAGCAGTCTGTCGGGATCCTACAATGAGCAGTTCTTC.